This T cell receptor beta chain was profiled in a study of blood T cell repertoires in COVID-19. The wider study: Acute and convalescent COVID-19 specimens originated in the United States, Italy and Spain. PBMCs, B-cell-depleted T cells, or T cells provided the cDNA or gDNA that made up the material.

The CDR3 totals 15 residues. The germline V and J ends were trimmed by 3 bases and 5 bases, with 14 bases remaining between them. The germline V gene has CDR1 ENHRY and CDR2 SYGVKD. The authors' processing: Amplifying reference gene primers gave estimates of nucleated cell counts. TCRdb's copy holds only in-frame clones and misses some; the assay was immunoSEQ multiplex PCR. That table supplies the V and J calls and clone size; D and trimming were determined from the DNA. The sample holds 90,000 to 110,000 clones, about 75% seen once. The origin of this receptor is a woman aged 70-85 years with acute or convalescent COVID-19. The sample was peripheral blood. The chain recombines TRBV10-3 with TRBJ1-5; D perhaps matches TRBD1 (6 bases). The CDR3 bases are TGTGCCATCAGTGAAGGGGGGAGGGTTTATCAGCCCCAGCATTTT. Its translation is CAISEGGRVYQPQHF.